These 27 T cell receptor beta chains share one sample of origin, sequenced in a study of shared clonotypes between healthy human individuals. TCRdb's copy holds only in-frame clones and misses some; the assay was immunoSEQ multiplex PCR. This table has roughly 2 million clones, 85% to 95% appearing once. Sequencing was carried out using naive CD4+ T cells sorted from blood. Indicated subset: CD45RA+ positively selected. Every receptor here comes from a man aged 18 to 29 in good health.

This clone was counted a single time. Written as DNA, the CDR3 is TGCGCCAGCAGCTTGGCCCGTTTAACTGAAGCTTTCTTT. It translates to CASSLARLTEAFF. The V gene is TRBV5-1, the J gene TRBJ1-1; D is unclear. The V and J ends lost 0 bases and 5 bases respectively, with 8 bases between them. In germline, CDR1 is SGHRS, CDR2 YFSETQ. This CDR3 spans 13 amino acids.

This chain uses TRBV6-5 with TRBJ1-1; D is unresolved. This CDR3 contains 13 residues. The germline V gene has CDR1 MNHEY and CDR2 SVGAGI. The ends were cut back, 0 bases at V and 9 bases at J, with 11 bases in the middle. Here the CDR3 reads CASSYSRTDKAFF. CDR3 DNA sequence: TGTGCCAGCAGTTACTCGAGAACAGATAAAGCTTTCTTT.

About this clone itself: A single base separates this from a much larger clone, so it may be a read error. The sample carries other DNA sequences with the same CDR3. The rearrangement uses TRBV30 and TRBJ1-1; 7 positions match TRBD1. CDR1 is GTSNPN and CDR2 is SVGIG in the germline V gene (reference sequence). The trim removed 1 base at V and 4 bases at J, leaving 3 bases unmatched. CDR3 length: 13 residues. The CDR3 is CAWSAQGITEAFF. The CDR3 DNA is TGTGCCTGGAGTGCACAGGGGATCACTGAAGCTTTCTTT. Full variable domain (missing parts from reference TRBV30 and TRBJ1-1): SQTIHQWPATLVQPVGSPLSLECTVEGTSNPNLYWYRQAAGRGLQLLFYSVGIGQISSEVPQNLSASRPQDRQFILSSKKLLLSDSGFYLCAWSAQGITEAFFGQGTRLTVV.

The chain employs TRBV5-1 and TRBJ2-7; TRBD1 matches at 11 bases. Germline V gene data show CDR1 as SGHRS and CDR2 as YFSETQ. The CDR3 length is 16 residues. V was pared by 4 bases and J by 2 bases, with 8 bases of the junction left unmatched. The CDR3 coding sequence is TGCGCCAGCAGCGCAATTCCGGGACAGGGGGCCTACGAGCAGTACTTC. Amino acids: CASSAIPGQGAYEQYF.

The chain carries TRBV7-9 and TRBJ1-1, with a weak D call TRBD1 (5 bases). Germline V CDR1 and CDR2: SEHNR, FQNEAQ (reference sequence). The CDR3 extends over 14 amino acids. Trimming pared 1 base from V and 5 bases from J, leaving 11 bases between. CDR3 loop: CASSLGKGITEAFF. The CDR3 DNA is TGTGCCAGCAGCTTAGGGAAGGGGATAACTGAAGCTTTCTTT.

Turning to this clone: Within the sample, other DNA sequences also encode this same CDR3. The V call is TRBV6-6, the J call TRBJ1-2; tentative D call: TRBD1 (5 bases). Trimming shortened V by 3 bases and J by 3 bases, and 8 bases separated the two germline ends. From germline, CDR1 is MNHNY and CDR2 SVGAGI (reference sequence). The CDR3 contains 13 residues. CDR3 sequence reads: CASSYQGDYGYTF. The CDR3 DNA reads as TGTGCCAGCAGTTATCAGGGAGACTATGGCTACACCTTC.

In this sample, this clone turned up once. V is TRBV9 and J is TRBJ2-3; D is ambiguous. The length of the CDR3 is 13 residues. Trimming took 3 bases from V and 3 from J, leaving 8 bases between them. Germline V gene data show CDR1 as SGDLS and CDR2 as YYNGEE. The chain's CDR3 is CASSAPQTDTQYF. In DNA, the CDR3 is TGTGCCAGCAGCGCACCTCAGACAGATACGCAGTATTTT.

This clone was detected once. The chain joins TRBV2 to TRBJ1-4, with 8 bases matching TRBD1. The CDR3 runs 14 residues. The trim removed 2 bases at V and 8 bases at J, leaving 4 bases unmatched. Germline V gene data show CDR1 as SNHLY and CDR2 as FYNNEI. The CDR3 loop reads CASSENRGLEKLFF. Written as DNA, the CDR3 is TGTGCCAGCAGTGAAAACAGGGGGTTGGAAAAACTGTTTTTT.

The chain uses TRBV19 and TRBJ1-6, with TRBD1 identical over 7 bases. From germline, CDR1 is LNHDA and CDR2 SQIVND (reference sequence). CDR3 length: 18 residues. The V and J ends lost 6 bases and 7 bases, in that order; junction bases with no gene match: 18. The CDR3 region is CASSNSGTVSAGNSPLHF. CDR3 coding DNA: TGTGCCAGTAGCAATTCCGGGACAGTCAGCGCGGGGAATTCACCCCTCCACTTT.

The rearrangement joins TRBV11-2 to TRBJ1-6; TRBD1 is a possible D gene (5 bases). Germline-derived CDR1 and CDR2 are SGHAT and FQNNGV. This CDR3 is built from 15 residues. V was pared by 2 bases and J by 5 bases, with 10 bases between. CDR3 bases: TGTGCCAGCAGCTTATCAAAGGGGAATAATTCACCCCTCCACTTT. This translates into CASSLSKGNNSPLHF.

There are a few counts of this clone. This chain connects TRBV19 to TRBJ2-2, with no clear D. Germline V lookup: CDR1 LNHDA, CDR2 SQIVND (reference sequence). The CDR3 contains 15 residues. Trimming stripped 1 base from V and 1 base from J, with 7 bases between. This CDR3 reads CASSIVHGNTGELFF. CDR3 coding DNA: TGTGCCAGTAGTATAGTCCACGGGAACACCGGGGAGCTGTTTTTT. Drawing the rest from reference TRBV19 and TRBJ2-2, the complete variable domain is DGGITQSPKYLFRKEGQNVTLSCEQNLNHDAMYWYRQDPGQGLRLIYYSQIVNDFQKGDIAEGYSVSREKKESFPLTVTSAQKNPTAFYLCASSIVHGNTGELFFGEGSRLTVL.

For the CDR3, the DNA is TGTGCCAGCAGGGGCGAGGGAAGTGGAAACACCATATATTTT. Translating it yields CASRGEGSGNTIYF. The rearrangement uses TRBV7-3 and TRBJ1-3; no reliable D call. The germline V gene has CDR1 SGHTA and CDR2 FQGTGA. The CDR3 is 14 residues long. Between the trimmed V and J ends, which lost 6 bases and 3 bases, there was a span of 12 bases.

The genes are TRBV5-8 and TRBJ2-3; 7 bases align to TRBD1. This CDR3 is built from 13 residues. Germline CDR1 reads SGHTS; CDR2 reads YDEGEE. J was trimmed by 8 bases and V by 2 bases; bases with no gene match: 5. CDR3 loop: CASSLTAGGTQYF. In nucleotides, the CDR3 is TGTGCCAGCAGCTTAACCGCAGGGGGTACGCAGTATTTT.

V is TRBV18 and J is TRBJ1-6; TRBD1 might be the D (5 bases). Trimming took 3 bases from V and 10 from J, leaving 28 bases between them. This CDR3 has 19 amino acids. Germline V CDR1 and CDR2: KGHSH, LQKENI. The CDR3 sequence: CASSPVGPTHPPQGSPLHF. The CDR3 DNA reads TGTGCCAGCTCACCGGTGGGACCGACCCACCCCCCCCAAGGATCACCCCTCCACTTT.

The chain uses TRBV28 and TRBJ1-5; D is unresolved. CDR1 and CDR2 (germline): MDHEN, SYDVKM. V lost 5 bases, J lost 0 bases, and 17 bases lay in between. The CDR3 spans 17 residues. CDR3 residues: CASSQKPRRNSNQPQHF. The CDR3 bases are TGTGCCAGCAGTCAAAAGCCCCGACGGAATAGCAATCAGCCCCAGCATTTT.

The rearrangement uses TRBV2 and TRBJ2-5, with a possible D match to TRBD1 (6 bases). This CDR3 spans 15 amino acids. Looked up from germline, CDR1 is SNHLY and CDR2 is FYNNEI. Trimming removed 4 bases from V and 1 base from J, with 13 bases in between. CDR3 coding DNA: TGTGCCAGCAGTGGGGGGCGAGCGGTCCAAGAGACCCAGTACTTC. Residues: CASSGGRAVQETQYF. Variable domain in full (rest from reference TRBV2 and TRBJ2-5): EPEVTQTPSHQVTQMGQEVILRCVPISNHLYFYWYRQILGQKVEFLVSFYNNEISEKSEIFDDQFSVERPDGSNFTLKIRSTKLEDSAMYFCASSGGRAVQETQYFGPGTRLLVL.

The CDR3 spells CASNSGSDTQYF. CDR3 coding DNA: TGTGCCAGCAATTCAGGGTCAGATACGCAGTATTTT. The rearrangement links TRBV25-1 to TRBJ2-3; maybe TRBD1 (5 bases). This CDR3 has 12 residues. V dropped 7 bases and J dropped 4 bases, with 9 bases sitting between them. The germline CDR1 and CDR2 sequences are MGHDK and SYGVNS.

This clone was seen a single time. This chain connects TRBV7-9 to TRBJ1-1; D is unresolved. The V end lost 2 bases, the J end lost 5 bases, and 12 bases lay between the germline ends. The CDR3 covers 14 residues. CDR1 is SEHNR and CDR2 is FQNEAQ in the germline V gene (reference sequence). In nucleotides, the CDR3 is TGTGCCAGCAGCTTACCCCCGGGGAATACTGAAGCTTTCTTT. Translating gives CASSLPPGNTEAFF.

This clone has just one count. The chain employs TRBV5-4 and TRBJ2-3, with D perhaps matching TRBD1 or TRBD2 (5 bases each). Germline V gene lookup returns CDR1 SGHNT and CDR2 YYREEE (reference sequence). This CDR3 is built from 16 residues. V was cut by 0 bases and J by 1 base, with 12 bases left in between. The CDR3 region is CASSLAGDGGTDTQYF. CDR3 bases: TGTGCCAGCAGCTTGGCTGGGGACGGAGGCACAGATACGCAGTATTTT.

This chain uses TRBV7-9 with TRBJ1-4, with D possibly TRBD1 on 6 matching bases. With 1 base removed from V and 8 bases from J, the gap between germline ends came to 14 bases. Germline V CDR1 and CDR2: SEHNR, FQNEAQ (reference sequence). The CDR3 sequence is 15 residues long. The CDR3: CASSLGGTTGEKLFF. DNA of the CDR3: TGTGCCAGCAGCTTAGGGGGGACAACGGGAGAAAAACTGTTTTTT.

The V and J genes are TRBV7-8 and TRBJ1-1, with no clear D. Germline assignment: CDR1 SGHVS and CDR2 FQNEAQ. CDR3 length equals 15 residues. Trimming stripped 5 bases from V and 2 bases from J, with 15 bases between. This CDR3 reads CASSPLRGFNTEAFF. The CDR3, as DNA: TGTGCCAGCAGCCCTCTTCGGGGTTTCAACACTGAAGCTTTCTTT.

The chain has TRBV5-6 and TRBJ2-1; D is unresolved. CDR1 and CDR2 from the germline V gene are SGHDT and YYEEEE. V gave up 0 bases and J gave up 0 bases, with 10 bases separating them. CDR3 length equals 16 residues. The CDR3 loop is CASSLDTYSSYNEQFF. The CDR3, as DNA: TGTGCCAGCAGCTTGGACACGTATAGCTCCTACAATGAGCAGTTCTTC.

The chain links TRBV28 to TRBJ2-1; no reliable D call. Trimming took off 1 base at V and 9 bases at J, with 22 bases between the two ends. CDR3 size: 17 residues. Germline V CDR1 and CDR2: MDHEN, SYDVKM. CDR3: CASSLFGGVATFGEQFF. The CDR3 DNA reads TGTGCCAGCAGTTTATTCGGCGGAGTCGCGACTTTCGGTGAGCAGTTCTTC.

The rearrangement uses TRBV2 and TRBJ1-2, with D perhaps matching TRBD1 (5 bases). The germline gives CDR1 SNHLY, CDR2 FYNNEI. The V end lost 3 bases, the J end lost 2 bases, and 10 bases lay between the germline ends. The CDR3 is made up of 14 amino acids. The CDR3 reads CASSDQGLNYGYTF. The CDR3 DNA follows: TGTGCCAGCAGTGACCAGGGCCTGAACTATGGCTACACCTTC.

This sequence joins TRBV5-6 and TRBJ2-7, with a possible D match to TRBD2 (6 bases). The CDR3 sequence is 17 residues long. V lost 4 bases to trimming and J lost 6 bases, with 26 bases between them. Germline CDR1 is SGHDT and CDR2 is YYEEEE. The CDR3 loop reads CASSRDWTAARRGEQYF. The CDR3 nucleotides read TGTGCCAGCAGCCGAGACTGGACGGCGGCTAGGCGGGGCGAGCAGTACTTC.

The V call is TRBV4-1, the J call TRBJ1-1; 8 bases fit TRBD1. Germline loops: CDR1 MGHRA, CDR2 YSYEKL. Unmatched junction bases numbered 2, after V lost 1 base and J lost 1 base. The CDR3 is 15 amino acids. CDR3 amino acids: CASSQGTGWNTEAFF. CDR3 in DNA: TGCGCCAGCAGCCAAGGGACAGGGTGGAACACTGAAGCTTTCTTT.

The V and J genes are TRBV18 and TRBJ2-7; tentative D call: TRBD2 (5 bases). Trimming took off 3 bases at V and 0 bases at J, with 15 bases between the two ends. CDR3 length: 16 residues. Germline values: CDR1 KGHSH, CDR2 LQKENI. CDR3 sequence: CASSPGVGSGSYEQYF. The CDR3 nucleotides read TGTGCCAGCTCACCCGGGGTTGGCTCAGGCTCCTACGAGCAGTACTTC.